Listed below are T cell receptor beta chains from one sample, sequenced in a study of blood T cells in healthy people across ages. MiXCR, run by TCRdb on the 5' RACE reads, gives a single entry per CDR3 protein. The table shows about 1.6 million distinct CDR3 sequences, with about 35% occurring only once. What was sequenced was blood. These receptors were obtained from a young woman in good health. The CDR3 runs from the conserved cysteine through the conserved F or W. A D gene is named only where the DNA matches it firmly. Rows may omit the clone size; those that give it use once, few, many or a size class.

J gene,V gene,clone size,D gene,CDR3 DNA,CDR3 protein
TRBJ2-5,TRBV14,few,-,TGTGCCAGCAGCCACGACAGATTCAGCGGGGAGACCCAGTACTTC,CASSHDRFSGETQYF
TRBJ1-2,TRBV6-5,-,-,TGTGCCAGCAGTACGAGGGGGAATGGCTACACCTTC,CASSTRGNGYTF
TRBJ2-7,TRBV7-9,-,-,TGTGCCAGCAGCTCGCTGGGTAGTCCAACCTACGAGCAGTACTTC,CASSSLGSPTYEQYF
TRBJ1-6,TRBV7-3,few,TRBD1,TGTGCCAGCAGCTTAACAGGGAACAGGGGAGTTTCACCCCTCCACTTT,CASSLTGNRGVSPLHF
TRBJ2-3,TRBV12-3/TRBV12-4,many,-,TGTGCCAGCAGTTTAAGTGGTAAAACGCAGTATTTT,CASSLSGKTQYF
TRBJ2-3,TRBV20-1,few,-,TGCAGTGCTAGAGATGGATTTCGCAGCACAGATACGCAGTATTTT,CSARDGFRSTDTQYF
TRBJ2-7,TRBV5-5,-,-,TGTGCCAGCAGCTTGGTCCCCGCGGGCTACGAGCAGTACTTC,CASSLVPAGYEQYF
TRBJ2-1,TRBV27,-,-,TGTGCCAGCAGTTCGGAGCGATACAATGAGCAGTTCTTC,CASSSERYNEQFF
TRBJ1-2,TRBV20-1,few,-,-,CSAPLPGGPNYGCTF
TRBJ2-7,TRBV3-1,-,-,TGTGCCACCCCCTACGAGCAGTACTTC,CATPYEQYF
TRBJ2-1,TRBV20-1,-,TRBD1,TGCAGTGCCTTAGGACAGGGGGGTTATGAGCAGTTCTTC,CSALGQGGYEQFF
TRBJ1-3,TRBV3-1,-,-,TGTGCCAGCAGCCTAGTTGAAAACACCGTATATTTT,CASSLVENTVYF
TRBJ2-7,TRBV24-1,-,TRBD1,TGTGCCACCAGTGATTCAGGCTGGACAGGAGCCTACGAGCAGTACTTC,CATSDSGWTGAYEQYF
TRBJ2-7,TRBV5-1,many,-,TGCGCCAGCAGCGGGGGAGTCTACGAGCAGTACTTC,CASSGGVYEQYF